This T cell receptor beta chain was sequenced during a study of shared clonotypes between healthy human individuals. Broader study findings: Donor clonotype sharing was expected to depend on sequencing depth.

Selected positively for CCR7 and CD45RO-negative, naive CD8 cells excluded terminally differentiated effector memory CD45RA+ cells. In the case of this clone: Its antigen is unknown.

The table came from immunoSEQ multiplex PCR; TCRdb's copy has only in-frame clones and leaves some out. The sample carries fewer than 1 million clones, 90% to 98% recorded once. The ends lost 5 bases at V and 2 bases at J; junction bases unmatched: 5. The CDR3 loop spans 14 amino acids. From germline, CDR1 is SEHNR and CDR2 FQNEAQ (reference sequence). The chain couples TRBV7-9 to TRBJ2-7, with TRBD1 matching over 8 bases. What was sequenced was naive CD8+ T cells sorted from blood. This clonotype was obtained from a young man in good health. The CDR3: CASSGQGFPYEQYF. CDR3 bases: TGTGCCAGCAGCGGACAGGGATTTCCCTACGAGCAGTACTTC.